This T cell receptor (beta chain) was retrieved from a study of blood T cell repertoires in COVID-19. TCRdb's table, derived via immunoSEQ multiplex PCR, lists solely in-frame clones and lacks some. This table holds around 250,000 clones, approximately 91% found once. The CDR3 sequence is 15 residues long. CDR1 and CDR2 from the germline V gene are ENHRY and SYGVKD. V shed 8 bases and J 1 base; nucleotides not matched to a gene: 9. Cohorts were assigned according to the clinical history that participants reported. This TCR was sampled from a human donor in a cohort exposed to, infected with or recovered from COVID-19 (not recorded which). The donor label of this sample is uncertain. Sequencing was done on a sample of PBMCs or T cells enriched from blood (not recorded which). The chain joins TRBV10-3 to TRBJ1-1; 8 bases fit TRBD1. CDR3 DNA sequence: TGTGCCATCGGCCGAACAGGGGGGCAGAACACTGAAGCTTTCTTT. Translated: CAIGRTGGQNTEAFF.